The 18 T cell receptor beta chains presented below share a single source sample, sequenced in a study of cytomegalovirus exposure and HLA in healthy donors. PCR was performed using 60 Vbeta and 13 Jbeta primers. Some clones are missing from TCRdb's copy, which holds only in-frame ones; the method was immunoSEQ multiplex PCR. In the table there are around 180,000 clones, over 60% of which are singletons. The sequenced sample consisted of PBMCs. These receptors originate from a girl aged 10 to 17 in good health and CMV-seronegative.

In nucleotides, the CDR3 is TGTGCCAGCAGTGCACAACTAGCGGGGGCGAACACCGGGGAGCTGTTTTTT. Translated, it gives CASSAQLAGANTGELFF. This rearrangement joins TRBV2 to TRBJ2-2; 11 bases match TRBD2. The CDR3 contains 17 residues. Per germline, CDR1 SNHLY and CDR2 FYNNEI. V dropped 4 bases and J dropped 0; count of bases not matched to a gene: 4. Full variable domain (outside the CDR3, taken from reference TRBV2 and TRBJ2-2): EPEVTQTPSHQVTQMGQEVILRCVPISNHLYFYWYRQILGQKVEFLVSFYNNEISEKSEIFDDQFSVERPDGSNFTLKIRSTKLEDSAMYFCASSAQLAGANTGELFFGEGSRLTVL.

The V gene is TRBV15, the J gene TRBJ2-1, with 7 positions matching TRBD2. The CDR3 length is 15 residues. Germline CDR1 is LNHNV and CDR2 is YYDKDF (reference sequence). V was pared by 0 bases and J by 4 bases, with 3 bases of the junction left unmatched. Written as DNA, the CDR3 is TGTGCCACCAGCAGAGACAGGGAGGGGTACAATGAGCAGTTCTTC. The encoded protein is CATSRDREGYNEQFF. Looking up the rest from reference TRBV15 and TRBJ2-1 gives the full variable domain: DAMVIQNPRYQVTQFGKPVTLSCSQTLNHNVMYWYQQKSSQAPKLLFHYYDKDFNNEADTPDNFQSRRPNTSFCFLDIRSPGLGDTAMYLCATSRDREGYNEQFFGPGTRLTVL.

The chain links TRBV6-5 to TRBJ2-5; a possible D gene is TRBD2 (7 bases). V dropped 7 bases and J dropped 6 bases, with 15 bases sitting between them. This CDR3 contains 13 residues. Germline V lookup: CDR1 MNHEY, CDR2 SVGAGI. The CDR3 loop is CASKGGRGKTQYF. The CDR3 coding sequence is TGTGCCAGCAAGGGGGGGCGCGGAAAGACCCAGTACTTC.

This clone was counted a few times. The rearrangement uses TRBV12-5 and TRBJ2-7, with 8 nucleotides matching TRBD1. Germline trimming cut 8 bases from V and 2 bases from J; bases unmatched to any gene: 20. Per germline, CDR1 LGHNT and CDR2 FRNRAP. This CDR3 comprises 18 residues. The CDR3 DNA reads as TGTGCTAGTTCCTTGGGGTTCTTAGTGCGGGACAGGACCTACGAGCAGTACTTC. Amino acids: CASSLGFLVRDRTYEQYF.

The CDR3 coding sequence is TGCGCCAGCAGCCAAGAAAGAATCGGGGGATACGAGCAGTACTTC. This codes for CASSQERIGGYEQYF. The rearrangement joins TRBV4-1 to TRBJ2-7; TRBD2 is a possible D gene (6 bases). Trimming took off 0 bases at V and 4 bases at J, with 13 bases between the two ends. The CDR3 sequence is 15 residues long. CDR1 and CDR2 from the germline V gene are MGHRA and YSYEKL.

This chain uses TRBV4-1 with TRBJ2-3, with 10 bases matching TRBD2. Trimming took 5 bases from V and 6 from J; bases not matched to a gene: 11. Germline assignment: CDR1 MGHRA and CDR2 YSYEKL. The CDR3 totals 16 residues. Here the CDR3 reads CASSTPGLATADTQYF. CDR3 sequence (DNA): TGCGCCAGCAGCACACCGGGACTAGCGACCGCGGATACGCAGTATTTT.

Only one count was recorded for this clone. This sequence joins TRBV5-1 and TRBJ2-1, with TRBD2 as a possible D gene (5 bases). This CDR3 contains 15 residues. Deletions cut 0 bases from V and 4 bases from J, with 11 bases between. Germline-derived CDR1 and CDR2 are SGHRS and YFSETQ. CDR3 nucleotides: TGCGCCAGCAGCTTGGTAGGGAGCGGTTACAATGAGCAGTTCTTC. Protein product: CASSLVGSGYNEQFF.

In the case of this clone: Other DNA sequences from this sample encode an identical CDR3 as well. The chain is built from TRBV2 and TRBJ2-7, with 7 bases identical to TRBD1. The CDR3 length is 14 residues. Germline assignment: CDR1 SNHLY and CDR2 FYNNEI. With V trimmed by 2 bases and J by 3 bases, 4 bases remained unmatched. CDR3 DNA: TGTGCCAGCAGTGAACCGGGGACAGTCTACGAGCAGTACTTC. As protein: CASSEPGTVYEQYF.

This clone was seen a few times. The J gene is TRBJ1-1, the V gene TRBV19; 8 bases map to TRBD1. Germline assignment: CDR1 LNHDA and CDR2 SQIVND (reference sequence). The CDR3 is made up of 14 amino acids. The V and J ends lost 5 bases and 1 base, in that order; junction bases with no gene match: 3. For the CDR3, the DNA is TGTGCCAGTAGTCGGACAGGGTCGAACACTGAAGCTTTCTTT. Its translation is CASSRTGSNTEAFF. Full variable domain (outside the CDR3, taken from reference TRBV19 and TRBJ1-1): DGGITQSPKYLFRKEGQNVTLSCEQNLNHDAMYWYRQDPGQGLRLIYYSQIVNDFQKGDIAEGYSVSREKKESFPLTVTSAQKNPTAFYLCASSRTGSNTEAFFGQGTRLTVV.

Only a few counts were recorded for this clone. The rearrangement uses TRBV5-1 and TRBJ1-4; 8 nucleotides align to TRBD1. Germline V gene sequence: CDR1 SGHRS, CDR2 YFSETQ. The trim removed 4 bases at V and 4 bases at J, leaving 12 bases unmatched. The CDR3 has 17 residues. For the CDR3, the DNA is TGCGCCAGCAGCCCCGGACAGGGAAGCCAGAATAATGAAAAACTGTTTTTT. Its translation: CASSPGQGSQNNEKLFF.

The rearrangement uses TRBV5-6 and TRBJ2-5; 8 bases are shared with TRBD1. CDR3 length equals 15 residues. Per germline, CDR1 SGHDT and CDR2 YYEEEE. Trimming cost V 4 bases and J 4 bases; bases outside gene matches: 9. The CDR3 spells CASSRWTGSSETQYF. Here the CDR3 DNA reads TGTGCCAGCAGCAGGTGGACAGGGAGTTCAGAGACCCAGTACTTC. The entire variable domain, with the rest obtained from reference TRBV5-6 and TRBJ2-5, is as follows: DAGVTQSPTHLIKTRGQQVTLRCSPKSGHDTVSWYQQALGQGPQFIFQYYEEEERQRGNFPDRFSGHQFPNYSSELNVNALLLGDSALYLCASSRWTGSSETQYFGPGTRLLVL.

As DNA, the CDR3 is TGTGCCAGCAGTCAACGGGACACAGGGGGAGATCTCCACTTT. This encodes CASSQRDTGGDLHF. This chain connects TRBV6-6 to TRBJ1-6; TRBD1 aligns across 8 bases. This CDR3 contains 14 residues. V lost 5 bases and J lost 16; bases outside the gene matches: 13. Germline V lookup: CDR1 MNHNY, CDR2 SVGAGI (reference sequence).

The gene calls are TRBV7-8 and TRBJ1-1; tentatively, D is TRBD1 (6 bases). From germline, CDR1 is SGHVS and CDR2 FQNEAQ. The ends were cut back, 4 bases at V and 5 bases at J, with 17 bases in the middle. CDR3 length: 15 amino acids. This chain's CDR3 is CASSSTGGGGTEAFF. The CDR3 DNA follows: TGTGCCAGCAGCTCCACGGGAGGGGGGGGGACTGAAGCTTTCTTT.

The genes are TRBV7-8 and TRBJ2-1; TRBD2 agrees at 9 bases. The CDR3 spans 16 residues. V dropped 6 bases and J dropped 3; count of bases not matched to a gene: 9. CDR1 and CDR2 (germline): SGHVS, FQNEAQ. For the CDR3, the DNA is TGTGCCAGCAGTCCGGCTAGCGGGGCCCACTACAATGAGCAGTTCTTC. It specifies CASSPASGAHYNEQFF.

The chain recombines TRBV7-9 with TRBJ2-2; D gene unclear. Germline V gene sequence: CDR1 SEHNR, CDR2 FQNEAQ (reference sequence). V dropped 4 bases and J dropped 1 base, with 10 bases sitting between them. This CDR3 contains 15 residues. DNA of the CDR3: TGTGCCAGCAGCTCCCCCGTTTTGAACACCGGGGAGCTGTTTTTT. Its protein product is CASSSPVLNTGELFF. The complete variable domain, with remaining parts taken from reference TRBV7-9 and TRBJ2-2, reads DTGVSQNPRHKITKRGQNVTFRCDPISEHNRLYWYRQTLGQGPEFLTYFQNEAQLEKSRLLSDRFSAERPKGSFSTLEIQRTEQGDSAMYLCASSSPVLNTGELFFGEGSRLTVL.

A few counts support this clone. In DNA form, the CDR3 reads TGTGCCAGCAGCGTAGAGAGGGGGTCAGAGACCCAGTACTTC. This codes for CASSVERGSETQYF. V is TRBV9 and J is TRBJ2-5; D perhaps matches TRBD1 (6 bases). The V end lost 0 bases, the J end lost 4 bases, and 10 bases lay between the germline ends. Germline CDR1 is SGDLS and CDR2 is YYNGEE. The CDR3 spans 14 residues.

The CDR3 protein is CASRSDTSYEQYF. CDR3 nucleotides: TGTGCCAGTAGGTCGGACACTTCCTACGAGCAGTACTTC. This chain uses TRBV19 with TRBJ2-7; D perhaps matches TRBD1 (5 bases). The CDR3 contains 13 residues. Germline V gives CDR1 LNHDA, CDR2 SQIVND (reference sequence). V was pared by 6 bases and J by 1 base, with 10 bases between.

The rearrangement joins TRBV6-1 to TRBJ1-4, with D uncertain. CDR1 is MNHNS and CDR2 is SASEGT in the germline V gene. The CDR3 spans 13 residues. Trimming took off 5 bases at V and 0 bases at J, with 4 bases between the two ends. The CDR3 nucleotides are TGTGCCAGCAGTTATGCAACTAATGAAAAACTGTTTTTT. It encodes CASSYATNEKLFF.